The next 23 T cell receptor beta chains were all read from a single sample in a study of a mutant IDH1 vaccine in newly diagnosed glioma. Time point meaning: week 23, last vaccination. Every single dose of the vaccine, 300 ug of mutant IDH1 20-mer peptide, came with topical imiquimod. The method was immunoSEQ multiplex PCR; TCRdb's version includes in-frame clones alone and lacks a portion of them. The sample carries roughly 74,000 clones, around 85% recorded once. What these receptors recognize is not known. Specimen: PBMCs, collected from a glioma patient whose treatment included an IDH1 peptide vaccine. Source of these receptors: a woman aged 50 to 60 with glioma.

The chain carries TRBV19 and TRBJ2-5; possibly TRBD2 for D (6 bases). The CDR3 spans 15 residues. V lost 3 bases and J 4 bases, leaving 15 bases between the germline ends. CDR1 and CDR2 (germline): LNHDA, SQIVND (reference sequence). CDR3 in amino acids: CASSMGTLWGETQYF. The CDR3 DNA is TGTGCCAGTAGTATGGGGACTCTTTGGGGAGAGACCCAGTACTTC.

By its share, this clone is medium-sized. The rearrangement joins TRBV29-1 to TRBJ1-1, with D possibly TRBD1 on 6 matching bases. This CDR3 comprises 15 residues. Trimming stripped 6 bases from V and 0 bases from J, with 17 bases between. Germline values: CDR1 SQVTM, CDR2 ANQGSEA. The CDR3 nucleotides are TGCAGCGTGGGTTGGACAGTCACATTGAACACTGAAGCTTTCTTT. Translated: CSVGWTVTLNTEAFF.

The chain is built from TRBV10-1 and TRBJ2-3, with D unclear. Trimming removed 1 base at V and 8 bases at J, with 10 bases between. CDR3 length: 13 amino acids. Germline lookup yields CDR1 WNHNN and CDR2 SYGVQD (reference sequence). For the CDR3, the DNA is TGCGCCAGCAGTGAGTTCATAGGTGGTACGCAGTATTTT. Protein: CASSEFIGGTQYF.

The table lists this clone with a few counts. The CDR3 protein is CASDTGYSNQPQHF. CDR3 sequence (DNA): TGTGCTAGTGACACAGGCTATAGCAATCAGCCCCAGCATTTT. The rearrangement joins TRBV12-5 to TRBJ1-5; D is perhaps TRBD1 (5 bases). Trimming shortened V by 7 bases and J by 0 bases, and 10 bases separated the two germline ends. The length of the CDR3 is 14 residues. Germline CDR1 and CDR2: LGHNT and FRNRAP.

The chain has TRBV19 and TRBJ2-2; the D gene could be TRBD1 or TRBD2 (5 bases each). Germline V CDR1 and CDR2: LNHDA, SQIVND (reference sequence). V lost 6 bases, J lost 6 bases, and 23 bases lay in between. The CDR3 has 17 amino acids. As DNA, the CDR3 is TGTGCCAGTAGCCGTCCCCCGGGACCTCTTAGGCCCGGGGAGCTGTTTTTT. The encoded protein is CASSRPPGPLRPGELFF.

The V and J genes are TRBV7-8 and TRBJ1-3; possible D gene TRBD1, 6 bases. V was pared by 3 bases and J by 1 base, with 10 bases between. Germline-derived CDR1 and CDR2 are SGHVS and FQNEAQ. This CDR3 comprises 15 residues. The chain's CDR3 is CASSFGRGSGNTIYF. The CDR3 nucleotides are TGTGCCAGCAGCTTCGGCAGGGGATCTGGAAACACCATATATTTT.

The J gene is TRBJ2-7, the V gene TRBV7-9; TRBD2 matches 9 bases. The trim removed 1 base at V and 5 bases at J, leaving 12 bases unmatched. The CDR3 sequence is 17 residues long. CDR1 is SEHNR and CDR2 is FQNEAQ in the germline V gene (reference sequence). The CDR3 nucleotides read TGTGCCAGCAGCTTAGGGGGCGGGAGGGCCCTCATGAACGAGCAGTACTTC. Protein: CASSLGGGRALMNEQYF.

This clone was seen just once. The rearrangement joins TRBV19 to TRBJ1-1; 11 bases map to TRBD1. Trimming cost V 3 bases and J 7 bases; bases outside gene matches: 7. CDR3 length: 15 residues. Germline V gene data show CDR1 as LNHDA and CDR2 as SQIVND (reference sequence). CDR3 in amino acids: CASSMGDRGFGEAFF. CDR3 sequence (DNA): TGTGCCAGTAGTATGGGGGACAGGGGGTTTGGTGAAGCTTTCTTT.

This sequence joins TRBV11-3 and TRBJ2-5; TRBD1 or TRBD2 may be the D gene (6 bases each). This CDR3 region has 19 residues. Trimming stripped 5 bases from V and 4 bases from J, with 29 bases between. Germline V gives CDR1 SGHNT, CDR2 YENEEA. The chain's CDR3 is CASSLSGEERVAAGETQYF. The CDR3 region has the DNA TGTGCCAGCAGCCTCTCAGGGGAGGAGCGGGTGGCAGCGGGAGAGACCCAGTACTTC.

CDR3 nucleotide sequence: TGTGCCAGTAGTATAAAGGTATCCACCGGGGAGCTGTTTTTT. Amino acid sequence: CASSIKVSTGELFF. The chain carries TRBV19 and TRBJ2-2; D is uncertain. In germline, CDR1 is LNHDA, CDR2 SQIVND (reference sequence). This CDR3 contains 14 residues. The V gene lost 2 bases and the J gene lost 4 bases, with 8 bases spanning the gap.

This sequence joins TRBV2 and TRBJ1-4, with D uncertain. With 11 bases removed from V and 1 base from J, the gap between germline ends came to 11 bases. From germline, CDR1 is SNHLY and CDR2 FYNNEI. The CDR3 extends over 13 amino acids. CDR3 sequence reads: CAARGETNEKLFF. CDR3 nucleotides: TGTGCCGCCCGTGGGGAAACTAATGAAAAACTGTTTTTT.

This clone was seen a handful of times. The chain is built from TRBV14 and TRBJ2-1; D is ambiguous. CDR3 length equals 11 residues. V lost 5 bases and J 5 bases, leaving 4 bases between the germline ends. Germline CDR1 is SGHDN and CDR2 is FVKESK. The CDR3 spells CASSYHNEQFF. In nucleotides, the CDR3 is TGTGCCAGCAGCTACCACAATGAGCAGTTCTTC.

The CDR3 is CASSWGQPLYYEQYF. Written as DNA, the CDR3 is TGTGCCAGCAGCTGGGGACAACCCCTTTACTACGAGCAGTACTTC. The chain links TRBV28 to TRBJ2-7; D possibly corresponds to TRBD1 (6 bases). The CDR3 extends over 15 amino acids. The V and J ends lost 6 bases and 3 bases respectively, with 18 bases between them. The germline V gene encodes CDR1 MDHEN and CDR2 SYDVKM.

DNA of the CDR3: TGTGCCAGCAGCATGGGACTAGCGGTTTCGGATGAGCAGTTCTTC. Protein sequence: CASSMGLAVSDEQFF. The rearrangement uses TRBV5-4 and TRBJ2-1; 11 positions match TRBD2. CDR3 length equals 15 residues. Germline-derived CDR1 and CDR2 are SGHNT and YYREEE (reference sequence). J was trimmed by 8 bases and V by 4 bases; bases with no gene match: 8. The complete variable domain, with remaining parts taken from reference TRBV5-4 and TRBJ2-1, reads ETGVTQSPTHLIKTRGQQVTLRCSSQSGHNTVSWYQQALGQGPQFIFQYYREEENGRGNFPPRFSGLQFPNYSSELNVNALELDDSALYLCASSMGLAVSDEQFFGPGTRLTVL.

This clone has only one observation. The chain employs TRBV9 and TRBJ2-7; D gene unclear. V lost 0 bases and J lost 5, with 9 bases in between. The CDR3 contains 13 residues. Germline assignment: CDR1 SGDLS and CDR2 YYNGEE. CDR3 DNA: TGTGCCAGCAGCGTAGGGAGTAGGGACGAGCAGTACTTC. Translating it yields CASSVGSRDEQYF.

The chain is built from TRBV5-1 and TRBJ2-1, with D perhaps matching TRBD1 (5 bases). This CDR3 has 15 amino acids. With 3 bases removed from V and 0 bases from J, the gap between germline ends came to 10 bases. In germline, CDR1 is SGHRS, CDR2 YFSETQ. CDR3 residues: CASSWGPSSYNEQFF. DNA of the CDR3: TGCGCCAGCAGCTGGGGCCCCAGCTCCTACAATGAGCAGTTCTTC.

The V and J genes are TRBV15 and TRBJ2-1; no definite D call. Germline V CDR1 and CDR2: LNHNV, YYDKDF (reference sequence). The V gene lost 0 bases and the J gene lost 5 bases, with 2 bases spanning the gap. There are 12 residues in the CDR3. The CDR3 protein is CATSRDDNEQFF. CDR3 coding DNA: TGTGCCACCAGCAGAGATGACAATGAGCAGTTCTTC.

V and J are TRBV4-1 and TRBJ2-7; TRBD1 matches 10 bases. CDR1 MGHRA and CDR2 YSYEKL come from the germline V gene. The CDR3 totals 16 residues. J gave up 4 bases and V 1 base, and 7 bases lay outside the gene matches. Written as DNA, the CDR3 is TGCGCCAGCAGCCAAGGGGCCGGGACAGGGGCTTACGAGCAGTACTTC. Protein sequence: CASSQGAGTGAYEQYF.

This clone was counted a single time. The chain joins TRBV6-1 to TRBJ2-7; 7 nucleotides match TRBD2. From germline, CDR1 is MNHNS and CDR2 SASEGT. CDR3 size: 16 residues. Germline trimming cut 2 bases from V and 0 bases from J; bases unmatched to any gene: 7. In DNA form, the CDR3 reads TGTGCCAGCAGTGAAATGGCGGGAGTTAGCTCCTACGAGCAGTACTTC. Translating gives CASSEMAGVSSYEQYF.

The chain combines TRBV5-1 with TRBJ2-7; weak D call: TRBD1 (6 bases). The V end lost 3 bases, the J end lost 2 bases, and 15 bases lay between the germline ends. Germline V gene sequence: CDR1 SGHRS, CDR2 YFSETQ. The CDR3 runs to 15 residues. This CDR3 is CASSWGPRETYEQYF. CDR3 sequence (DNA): TGCGCCAGCAGCTGGGGGCCAAGGGAGACCTACGAGCAGTACTTC.

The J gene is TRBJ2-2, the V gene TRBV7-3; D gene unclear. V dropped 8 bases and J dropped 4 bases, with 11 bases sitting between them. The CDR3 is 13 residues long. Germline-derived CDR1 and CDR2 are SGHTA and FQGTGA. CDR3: CASRRGPTGELFF. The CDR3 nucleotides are TGTGCCAGCCGAAGAGGCCCCACCGGGGAGCTGTTTTTT. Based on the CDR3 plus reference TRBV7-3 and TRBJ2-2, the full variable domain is GAGVSQTPSNKVTEKGKYVELRCDPISGHTALYWYRQSLGQGPEFLIYFQGTGAADDSGLPNDRFFAVRPEGSVSTLKIQRTERGDSAVYLCASRRGPTGELFFGEGSRLTVL.

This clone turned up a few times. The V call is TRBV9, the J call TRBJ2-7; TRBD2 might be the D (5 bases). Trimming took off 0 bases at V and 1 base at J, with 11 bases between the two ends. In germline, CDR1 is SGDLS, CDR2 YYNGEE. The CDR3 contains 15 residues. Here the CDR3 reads CASSVDPSGSYEQYF. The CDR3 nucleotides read TGTGCCAGCAGCGTAGATCCCTCGGGATCCTACGAGCAGTACTTC.

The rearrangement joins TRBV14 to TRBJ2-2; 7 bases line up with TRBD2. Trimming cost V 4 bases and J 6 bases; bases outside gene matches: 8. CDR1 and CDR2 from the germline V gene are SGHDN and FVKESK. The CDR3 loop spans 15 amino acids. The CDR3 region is CASSPWGSGPGELFF. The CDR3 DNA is TGTGCCAGCAGCCCCTGGGGTAGCGGGCCCGGGGAGCTGTTTTTT.